Sequencing of this T cell receptor beta chain was carried out in a study of siplizumab effects on memory and regulatory T cells. The study, taken as a whole, reports: Greater diversity than memory cells seemed evident in naive T cells, which also appeared to be major alloresponse contributors.

Points on this clone: What it binds is not known.

Sequencing was performed with immunoSEQ multiplex PCR; in TCRdb, only in-frame clones are kept and a portion is missing. This sample yields roughly 75,000 clones, of which 93% are seen a single time; 5% belongs to the top ten. The germline gives CDR1 MDHEN, CDR2 SYDVKM. The CDR3 extends over 14 amino acids. The germline V and J ends were trimmed by 2 bases and 8 bases, with 10 bases remaining between them. The rearrangement joins TRBV28 to TRBJ1-6; possible D gene TRBD1, 5 bases. Input material: CD8+ T cells sorted from blood. The TCR comes from a human donor in good health. The CDR3 here is CASSLGRADSPLHF. The CDR3 DNA reads as TGTGCCAGCAGTTTAGGCAGGGCTGATTCACCCCTCCACTTT. Drawing the rest from reference TRBV28 and TRBJ1-6, the complete variable domain is DVKVTQSSRYLVKRTGEKVFLECVQDMDHENMFWYRQDPGLGLRLIYFSYDVKMKEKGDIPEGYSVSREKKERFSLILESASTNQTSMYLCASSLGRADSPLHFGNGTRLTVT.